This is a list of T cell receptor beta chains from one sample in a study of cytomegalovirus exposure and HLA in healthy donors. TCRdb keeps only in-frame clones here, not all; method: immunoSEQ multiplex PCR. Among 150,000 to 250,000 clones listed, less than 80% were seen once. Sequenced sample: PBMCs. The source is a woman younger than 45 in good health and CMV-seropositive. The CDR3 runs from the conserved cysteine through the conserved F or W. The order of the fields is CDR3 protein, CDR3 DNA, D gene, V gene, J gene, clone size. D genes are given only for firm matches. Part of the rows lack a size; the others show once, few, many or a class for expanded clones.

CACRDRVNTEAFF,TGTGCATGTCGGGACAGAGTAAACACTGAAGCTTTCTTT,TRBD1,TRBV30,TRBJ1-1,-
CASKRPSENIQYF,TGTGCCAGCAAGAGGCCATCTGAAAACATTCAGTACTTC,-,TRBV27,TRBJ2-4,once
CASSSAGGVREQYF,TGTGCCAGCAGCTCCGCGGGGGGTGTGCGGGAGCAGTACTTC,TRBD2,TRBV7-9,TRBJ2-7,-
CASSQGVGGYEATEAFF,TGCGCCAGCAGCCAAGGGGTTGGGGGGTACGAGGCCACTGAAGCTTTCTTT,-,TRBV4-3,TRBJ1-1,-
CASSPTGNNSPLHF,TGCGCCAGCAGTCCGACGGGTAACAATTCACCCCTCCACTTT,-,TRBV10-1,TRBJ1-6,-
CASSLKQGASPSGANVLTF,TGTGCCAGCTCACTGAAACAGGGGGCGTCTCCCTCTGGGGCCAACGTCCTGACTTTC,TRBD1,TRBV18,TRBJ2-6,-
CASSTARQGEDYGYTF,TGTGCCAGTAGTACCGCTCGACAGGGAGAGGACTATGGCTACACCTTC,TRBD1,TRBV19,TRBJ1-2,-
CASSLVQANGYTF,TGTGCCAGCAGCTTAGTACAGGCGAATGGCTACACCTTC,-,TRBV7-2,TRBJ1-2,-
CAISPGQGSRTGELFF,TGTGCCATCAGCCCCGGACAGGGGTCGAGGACCGGGGAGCTGTTTTTT,TRBD1,TRBV10-3,TRBJ2-2,few
CASREQGNTEAFF,TGTGCCAGCAGGGAACAGGGGAACACTGAAGCTTTCTTT,-,TRBV7-8,TRBJ1-1,-
CASSLETGYHYGYTF,TGTGCCAGCAGCTTAGAAACAGGGTACCACTATGGCTACACCTTC,-,TRBV11-2,TRBJ1-2,few
CASSSDRDPYEQYF,TGTGCCAGCAGCTCGGACAGGGACCCCTACGAGCAGTACTTC,TRBD1,TRBV9,TRBJ2-7,-
CSVEVAVGPPYEQYF,TGCAGCGTTGAAGTAGCGGTGGGGCCCCCCTACGAGCAGTACTTC,-,TRBV29-1,TRBJ2-7,few
CASSVGLGGTEAFF,TGTGCCAGCAGCGTAGGCCTGGGCGGGACTGAAGCTTTCTTT,-,TRBV9,TRBJ1-1,-
CASSAQGTGELFF,TGTGCCAGCAGCGCTCAGGGCACCGGGGAGCTGTTTTTT,-,TRBV7-9,TRBJ2-2,few
CASSWGQGGGYTF,TGTGCCAGCAGTTGGGGACAGGGAGGAGGCTACACCTTC,TRBD1,TRBV6-5,TRBJ1-2,-
CASGGPQGSSNEQFF,TGTGCCAGCGGAGGGCCCCAGGGTTCAAGTAATGAGCAGTTCTTC,-,TRBV2,TRBJ2-1,-
CASSPDVRGGGGYTF,TGCGCCAGCAGCCCTGACGTGAGGGGAGGGGGTGGCTACACCTTC,-,TRBV4-3,TRBJ1-2,-
CASSYSEYNEQFF,TGTGCCAGCAGTTACTCGGAGTACAATGAGCAGTTCTTC,-,TRBV6-5,TRBJ2-1,-
CASSLALAGEQFF,TGTGCCAGCAGCTTAGCGCTAGCTGGTGAGCAGTTCTTC,-,TRBV7-9,TRBJ2-1,-
CASSSPGQGPFYEQYF,TGTGCCAGCAGTTCCCCCGGACAGGGGCCTTTCTACGAGCAGTACTTC,TRBD1,TRBV27,TRBJ2-7,once
CASSSGSWGSGSRADTQYF,TGCGCCAGCAGCTCGGGAAGTTGGGGTAGCGGGAGTCGGGCAGATACGCAGTATTTT,TRBD2,TRBV5-1,TRBJ2-3,-
CASSHGTGDHYEQYF,TGTGCCAGCAGCCACGGGACAGGGGACCACTACGAGCAGTACTTC,TRBD1,TRBV5-6,TRBJ2-7,-
CASSPGRTGKNTGELFF,TGCGCCAGCTCCCCTGGAAGGACTGGGAAAAACACCGGGGAGCTGTTTTTT,-,TRBV4-3,TRBJ2-2,-
CASSLPKPGTSMNTEAFF,TGTGCCAGCAGCTTACCGAAGCCCGGGACAAGTATGAACACTGAAGCTTTCTTT,-,TRBV11-3,TRBJ1-1,-
CASSDGQGSHGYTF,TGCGCCAGCAGCGACGGACAGGGGTCGCATGGCTACACCTTC,TRBD1,TRBV5-1,TRBJ1-2,-